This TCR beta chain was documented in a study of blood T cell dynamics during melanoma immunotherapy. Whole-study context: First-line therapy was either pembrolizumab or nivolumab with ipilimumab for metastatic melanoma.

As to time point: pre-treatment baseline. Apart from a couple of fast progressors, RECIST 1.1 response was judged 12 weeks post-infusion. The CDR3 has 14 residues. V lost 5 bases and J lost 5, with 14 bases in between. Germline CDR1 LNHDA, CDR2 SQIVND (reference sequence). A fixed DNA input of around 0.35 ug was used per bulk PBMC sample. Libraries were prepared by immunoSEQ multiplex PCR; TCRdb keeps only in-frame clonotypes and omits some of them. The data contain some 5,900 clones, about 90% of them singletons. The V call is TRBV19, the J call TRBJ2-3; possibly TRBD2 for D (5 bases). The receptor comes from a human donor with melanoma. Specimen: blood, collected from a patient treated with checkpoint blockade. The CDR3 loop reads CASSFSASLDTQYF. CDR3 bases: TGTGCCAGTAGTTTTAGCGCCTCCTTAGATACGCAGTATTTT.